This T cell receptor (beta chain) was identified during a study of blood T cells in healthy people across ages. Findings and limits, study-wide: Diversity of TCR beta correlated strongly with naive T cell percentage.

To note about this clonotype: Its antigen is as yet unknown.

Together with a sample-barcoded 5' primer, a J-beta primer mix was included in a second PCR lasting about 7 to 11 cycles. TCRdb independently ran MiXCR on the 5' RACE reads; one entry per CDR3 protein. This sample carries fewer than 1,000,000 distinct CDR3 sequences, about half of them seen once, and the ten largest clones take approximately 18%. The germline CDR1 and CDR2 sequences are SGHRS and YFSETQ. The CDR3 runs to 13 residues. Trimming took off 0 bases at V and 8 bases at J, with 11 bases between the two ends. The chain is built from TRBV5-1 and TRBJ1-1; D unresolved. The sequenced material came from blood. The TCR was taken from an elderly man in good health. The CDR3 here is CASSLAQLAEAFF. CDR3 DNA: TGCGCCAGCAGCTTGGCACAATTGGCGGAAGCTTTCTTT. Supplemented by reference TRBV5-1 and TRBJ1-1, the full variable domain reads KAGVTQTPRYLIKTRGQQVTLSCSPISGHRSVSWYQQTPGQGLQFLFEYFSETQRNKGNFPGRFSGRQFSNSRSEMNVSTLELGDSALYLCASSLAQLAEAFFGQGTRLTVV.